This passage covers 3 T cell receptor beta chains from one sample sequenced in a study of response to subunit inactivated influenza vaccine. TCRdb passed the RT-PCR reads through MiXCR, listing each CDR3 protein once. The table has some 500,000 distinct CDR3 sequences, 10% to 15% seen once. The sample in question was PBMCs from blood, obtained roughly 6 weeks after vaccination. The receptors originated from a man aged 50-60 years who received an inactivated influenza vaccine.

The gene calls are TRBV6-1 and TRBJ2-5, with D perhaps matching TRBD1 (5 bases). Germline CDR1 MNHNS, CDR2 SASEGT. This CDR3 has 14 residues. Trimming cost V 5 bases and J 1 base, with 11 bases left between them. CDR3 nucleotide sequence: TGTGCCAGCAGTACCAGACAGATCCAAGAGACCCAGTACTTC. It specifies CASSTRQIQETQYF.

The chain is built from TRBV4-3 and TRBJ2-7; TRBD2 matches at 7 bases. With V trimmed by 0 bases and J by 0 bases, 14 bases remained unmatched. CDR3 length: 19 amino acids. Per germline, CDR1 LGHNA and CDR2 YSLEER. CDR3: CASSQDLRLAGALSYEQYF. The CDR3 DNA is TGCGCCAGCAGCCAAGATTTGAGGTTGGCGGGAGCCCTCTCCTACGAGCAGTACTTC.

This chain links TRBV13 with TRBJ2-3; tentatively, D is TRBD1 or TRBD2 (5 bases each). The CDR3 is made up of 16 amino acids. With 6 bases removed from V and 5 bases from J, the gap between germline ends came to 21 bases. The germline V gene has CDR1 PRHDT and CDR2 FYEKMQ (reference sequence). In nucleotides, the CDR3 is TGTGCCAGCAGTCTAAACTCGGGACGGTTAGGAGATACGCAGTATTTT. It is translated as CASSLNSGRLGDTQYF.